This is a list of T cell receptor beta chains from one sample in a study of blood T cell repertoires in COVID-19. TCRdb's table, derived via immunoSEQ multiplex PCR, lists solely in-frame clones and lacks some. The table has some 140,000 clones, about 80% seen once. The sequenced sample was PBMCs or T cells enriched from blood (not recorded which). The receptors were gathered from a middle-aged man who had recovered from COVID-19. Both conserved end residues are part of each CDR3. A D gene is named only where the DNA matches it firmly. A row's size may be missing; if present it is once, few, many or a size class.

cdr3_nt: TGTGCCAGCAGCTTAGGAGCAGCCAAAAACATTCAGTACTTC; cdr3_aa: CASSLGAAKNIQYF; d_call: .; j_call: TRBJ2-4; v_call: TRBV11-2; clone_size: .
cdr3_nt: TGTGCCAGCAGCCAAGAGGCCACTGAAGCTTTCTTT; cdr3_aa: CASSQEATEAFF; d_call: .; j_call: TRBJ1-1; v_call: TRBV4-2; clone_size: .
cdr3_nt: TGTGCCTCGACTAAACTGAGGACTGTATCCTACAATGAGCAGTTCTTC; cdr3_aa: CASTKLRTVSYNEQFF; d_call: .; j_call: TRBJ2-1; v_call: TRBV21-1; clone_size: .
cdr3_nt: TGTGCCAGCAGCCCGGCAACGGGAAGCTACAATGAGCAGTTCTTC; cdr3_aa: CASSPATGSYNEQFF; d_call: .; j_call: TRBJ2-1; v_call: TRBV11-1; clone_size: .
cdr3_nt: TGTGCCAGCAGTTTATCTTGGACAGCTAACTATGGCTACACCTTC; cdr3_aa: CASSLSWTANYGYTF; d_call: .; j_call: TRBJ1-2; v_call: TRBV27; clone_size: .
cdr3_nt: TGTGCCAGCACGCGACAGGGGCGGGAGCAGTACTTC; cdr3_aa: CASTRQGREQYF; d_call: TRBD1; j_call: TRBJ2-7; v_call: TRBV12-3/TRBV12-4; clone_size: .
cdr3_nt: TGCGCCAGCAGCTATACAGGGGCCGCTTATAATTCACCCCTCCACTTT; cdr3_aa: CASSYTGAAYNSPLHF; d_call: TRBD1; j_call: TRBJ1-6; v_call: TRBV5-1; clone_size: .
cdr3_nt: TGTGCCAGCAGCTTAGCGATGGGACAGGGGGGGGTTGGCTACACCTTC; cdr3_aa: CASSLAMGQGGVGYTF; d_call: TRBD1; j_call: TRBJ1-2; v_call: TRBV7-2; clone_size: .
cdr3_nt: TGCGCCAGCAGCCAACACATTCGCTCCTTAGCGGGGGGGGTCACAGATACGCAGTATTTT; cdr3_aa: CASSQHIRSLAGGVTDTQYF; d_call: TRBD2; j_call: TRBJ2-3; v_call: TRBV4-3; clone_size: .
cdr3_nt: TGTGCCAGCAGGCGGACAGGGGAGGGAGACAATGAGCAGTTCTTC; cdr3_aa: CASRRTGEGDNEQFF; d_call: TRBD1; j_call: TRBJ2-1; v_call: TRBV5-4; clone_size: once
cdr3_nt: TGTGCCTGGAGTGTGACAGGGTGGGATGATTCACCCCTCCACTTT; cdr3_aa: CAWSVTGWDDSPLHF; d_call: TRBD1; j_call: TRBJ1-6; v_call: TRBV30; clone_size: .
cdr3_nt: TGTGCCAGCAGCCATATTAGGGACCCGGGGGCAGATACGCAGTATTTT; cdr3_aa: CASSHIRDPGADTQYF; d_call: .; j_call: TRBJ2-3; v_call: TRBV21-1; clone_size: .
cdr3_nt: TGCGCCAGCAGCTTGGAGTGGAGCTCCTACAATGAGCAGTTCTTC; cdr3_aa: CASSLEWSSYNEQFF; d_call: .; j_call: TRBJ2-1; v_call: TRBV5-1; clone_size: .
cdr3_nt: TGTGCCAGTAGTTCCCGGACAGAGCTTAACACTGAAGCTTTCTTT; cdr3_aa: CASSSRTELNTEAFF; d_call: .; j_call: TRBJ1-1; v_call: TRBV19; clone_size: .
cdr3_nt: TGTGCCAGCAGCTTTTTAACAGGGAACGAGCAGTACTTC; cdr3_aa: CASSFLTGNEQYF; d_call: .; j_call: TRBJ2-7; v_call: TRBV13; clone_size: .
cdr3_nt: TGTGCCAGCAGCCAAGCGGTGTTTCGGACAGGGAGGGGGGCTAACTATGGCTACACCTTC; cdr3_aa: CASSQAVFRTGRGANYGYTF; d_call: TRBD1; j_call: TRBJ1-2; v_call: TRBV3-1/TRBV3-2; clone_size: .
cdr3_nt: TGTGCCAGCAGAAGCGGGGGGGCAGGACTTGAGCAGTTCTTC; cdr3_aa: CASRSGGAGLEQFF; d_call: TRBD2; j_call: TRBJ2-1; v_call: TRBV25-1; clone_size: .
cdr3_nt: TGTGCCAGCAGCAACACCTACGAGCAGTACTTC; cdr3_aa: CASSNTYEQYF; d_call: .; j_call: TRBJ2-7; v_call: TRBV6-2/TRBV6-3; clone_size: .
cdr3_nt: TGTGCCAGCAGCTTAGTGAGTGAGCAGTTCTTC; cdr3_aa: CASSLVSEQFF; d_call: .; j_call: TRBJ2-1; v_call: TRBV7-9; clone_size: .
cdr3_nt: TGTGCCAGCAGTTCGGACTGGCTGGGGACTGAAGCTTTCTTT; cdr3_aa: CASSSDWLGTEAFF; d_call: .; j_call: TRBJ1-1; v_call: TRBV28; clone_size: .
cdr3_nt: TGTGCCAGCAGTTTAGCGGCAGGGGGTGACATGAACACTGAAGCTTTCTTT; cdr3_aa: CASSLAAGGDMNTEAFF; d_call: TRBD1; j_call: TRBJ1-1; v_call: TRBV28; clone_size: .
cdr3_nt: TGTGCCATCAGTGAGTCGGCACCGGGACTAGCGGGGGGCCTAGATACGCAGTATTTT; cdr3_aa: CAISESAPGLAGGLDTQYF; d_call: TRBD2; j_call: TRBJ2-3; v_call: TRBV10-3; clone_size: .
cdr3_nt: TGTGCCAGCAGTGGTCGGGACAGGGGAGGGACCGGGGAGCTGTTTTTT; cdr3_aa: CASSGRDRGGTGELFF; d_call: TRBD1; j_call: TRBJ2-2; v_call: TRBV6-2/TRBV6-3; clone_size: .
cdr3_nt: TGTGCCAGCAGCTTAGGGGGGGACAGAGTCTACGAGCAGTACTTC; cdr3_aa: CASSLGGDRVYEQYF; d_call: .; j_call: TRBJ2-7; v_call: TRBV7-6; clone_size: .
cdr3_nt: TGTGCCAGCAGTTTATCGGCCAGGGAGGACGAGCAGTACTTC; cdr3_aa: CASSLSAREDEQYF; d_call: .; j_call: TRBJ2-7; v_call: TRBV27; clone_size: .
cdr3_nt: TGTGCCAGCAGTTTGACAGGCAATCAGCCCCAGCATTTT; cdr3_aa: CASSLTGNQPQHF; d_call: .; j_call: TRBJ1-5; v_call: TRBV27; clone_size: .